Presented here are 10 T cell receptor beta chains from one specimen sequenced in a study of blood T cells in healthy people across ages. Through a sample-barcoded 5' primer and a J-beta primer mix, a second PCR was run for 7 to 11 cycles. A single record per CDR3 protein comes from TCRdb applying MiXCR to the 5' RACE reads. The data contain around 990,000 distinct CDR3 sequences, 35% to 40% of them singletons. Sequencing was performed on blood. All receptors come from a man aged 18-30 years in good health.

The chain couples TRBV6-5 to TRBJ2-3; tentatively, D is TRBD1 (6 bases). The CDR3 spans 16 residues. In germline, CDR1 is MNHEY, CDR2 SVGAGI. V lost 1 base, J lost 1 base, and 12 bases lay in between. The CDR3 loop reads CASSYLTDRRTDTQYF. DNA of the CDR3: TGTGCCAGCAGTTACTTGACGGACAGACGCACAGATACGCAGTATTTT.

The V call is TRBV27, the J call TRBJ2-3; D ambiguous. The V and J ends lost 0 bases and 0 bases respectively, with 7 bases between them. The CDR3 loop spans 15 amino acids. The V gene's germline CDR1 is MNHEY and CDR2 SMNVEV (reference sequence). The CDR3 here is CASSLSVLSTDTQYF. The CDR3, as DNA: TGTGCCAGCAGTTTATCGGTACTAAGCACAGATACGCAGTATTTT.

This clonotype was recorded only once. The V and J genes are TRBV6-6 and TRBJ1-1, with 9 bases aligning to TRBD1. The CDR3 consists of 14 residues. CDR1 MNHNY and CDR2 SVGAGI come from the germline V gene (reference sequence). With V trimmed by 3 bases and J by 4 bases, 3 bases remained unmatched. CDR3 sequence (DNA): TGTGCCAGCAGTTATGGGGGACAGGGCACTGAAGCTTTCTTT. Translated: CASSYGGQGTEAFF.

This clonotype came up a few times. The CDR3 loop reads CASSLSVYGYTF. CDR3 DNA sequence: TGTGCCAGCAGCTTATCGGTCTATGGCTACACCTTC. The rearrangement links TRBV7-9 to TRBJ1-2; D uncertain. CDR3 size: 12 residues. The germline V gene has CDR1 SEHNR and CDR2 FQNEAQ (reference sequence). V lost 2 bases and J lost 4, with 5 bases in between.

The rearrangement links TRBV6-1 to TRBJ2-2; 10 nucleotides agree with TRBD2. With V trimmed by 2 bases and J by 3 bases, 0 bases remained unmatched. This CDR3 spans 15 amino acids. CDR1 and CDR2 (germline): MNHNS, SASEGT. CDR3 amino acids: CASSELAGDTGELFF. The CDR3 DNA reads TGTGCCAGCAGTGAACTAGCGGGGGACACCGGGGAGCTGTTTTTT.

In its sample, this clonotype was seen many times. V usage is TRBV5-1 and J usage is TRBJ2-5; D unresolved. Trimming stripped 4 bases from V and 4 bases from J, with 14 bases between. The CDR3 runs 14 residues. Germline V CDR1 and CDR2: SGHRS, YFSETQ. The CDR3 spells CASSEPSGSETQYF. The CDR3 coding sequence is TGCGCCAGCAGCGAACCTTCCGGGTCAGAGACCCAGTACTTC.

This clonotype occurred many times. The CDR3 protein is CASSFDRSSYEQYF. CDR3 coding DNA: TGTGCCAGCAGCTTTGACCGTAGCTCCTACGAGCAGTACTTC. The chain carries TRBV7-6 and TRBJ2-7; D remains ambiguous. The CDR3 is 14 amino acids. Germline values: CDR1 SGHVS, CDR2 FNYEAQ. Trimming shortened V by 3 bases and J by 0 bases, and 9 bases separated the two germline ends. Filled out from reference TRBV7-6 and TRBJ2-7, the complete variable domain reads GAGVSQSPRYKVTKRGQDVALRCDPISGHVSLYWYRQALGQGPEFLTYFNYEAQQDKSGLPNDRFSAERPEGSISTLTIQRTEQRDSAMYRCASSFDRSSYEQYFGPGTRLTVT.

A few counts support this clonotype. The chain couples TRBV20-1 to TRBJ1-2; D ambiguous. Germline-derived CDR1 and CDR2 are DFQATT and SNEGSKA (reference sequence). Trimming cost V 4 bases and J 0 bases, with 12 bases left between them. The CDR3 runs 14 residues. The CDR3 spells CSATRHDANYGYTF. The CDR3 region has the DNA TGCAGTGCTACCCGCCATGACGCTAACTATGGCTACACCTTC.

This chain links TRBV20-1 with TRBJ2-1; no clear D gene. Trimming shortened V by 7 bases and J by 5 bases, and 6 bases separated the two germline ends. The CDR3 contains 10 residues. The germline V gene has CDR1 DFQATT and CDR2 SNEGSKA (reference sequence). The CDR3 DNA is TGCAGTGGACGGGACAATGAGCAGTTCTTC. It translates to CSGRDNEQFF.

This chain connects TRBV20-1 to TRBJ1-1; possible D gene TRBD1, 5 bases. CDR1 is DFQATT, CDR2 SNEGSKA, per germline (reference sequence). This CDR3 contains 14 residues. Trimming removed 2 bases at V and 4 bases at J, with 14 bases between. The CDR3 DNA follows: TGCAGTGCTAGAATCCGGGGGGAGGGCACTGAAGCTTTCTTT. Its translation: CSARIRGEGTEAFF.